This T cell receptor beta chain stems from a study of Tregs in tolerant kidney transplant recipients. Study background: Mixed chimerism was transient after nonmyeloablative marrow transplants from related graft donors.

FACS sorting followed a 6-day coculture of CFSE-labeled recipient PBMCs with irradiated graft donor PBMCs. The CDR3 has 18 amino acids. Per germline, CDR1 MNHEY and CDR2 SMNVEV (reference sequence). The ends were cut back, 2 bases at V and 0 bases at J, with 14 bases in the middle. Sequencing used immunoSEQ multiplex PCR; TCRdb keeps in-frame clones, though not all of them. This sample carries approximately 3,000 clones, with 7.9% going to the ten biggest clones. Details on this clone: The antigen is unknown. The observed sequence ends 3 residues before the CDR3 terminus, with the missing tail filled in from the germline J gene.

The chain employs TRBV27 and TRBJ2-6; D is unresolved. This TCR derives from a human patient who received a combined kidney and bone marrow transplant. The sample here was CD8+ T cells from blood cultured with allogeneic cells, taken before the transplant. The CDR3 loop is CASSLRGITYSGANVLTF. The part of the CDR3 DNA that was read is TGTGCCAGCAGTTTACGAGGTATAACATACTCTGGGGCCAACGTC.